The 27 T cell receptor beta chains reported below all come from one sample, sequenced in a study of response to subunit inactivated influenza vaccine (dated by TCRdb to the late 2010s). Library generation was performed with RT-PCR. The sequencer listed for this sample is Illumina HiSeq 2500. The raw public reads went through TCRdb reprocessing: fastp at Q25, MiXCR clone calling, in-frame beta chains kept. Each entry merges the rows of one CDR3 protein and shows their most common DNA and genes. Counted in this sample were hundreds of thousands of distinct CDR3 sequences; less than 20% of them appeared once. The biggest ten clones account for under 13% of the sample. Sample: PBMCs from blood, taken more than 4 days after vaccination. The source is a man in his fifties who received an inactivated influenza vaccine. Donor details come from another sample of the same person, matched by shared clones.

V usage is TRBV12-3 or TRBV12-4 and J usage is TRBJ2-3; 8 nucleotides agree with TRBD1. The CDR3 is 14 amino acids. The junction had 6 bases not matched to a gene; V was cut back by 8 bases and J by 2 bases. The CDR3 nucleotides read TGTGCCAGCGCTACAGGGGGTGTCACAGATACGCAGTATTTT. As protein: CASATGGVTDTQYF.

The CDR3 loop reads CASSPRNRDTQYF. The DNA of the CDR3 is TGTGCCAGCAGCCCCAGGAACCGAGATACGCAGTATTTT. The rearrangement links TRBV7-2 to TRBJ2-3; D is uncertain. CDR1 and CDR2 (germline): SGHTA, FQGNSA. Trimming left V 5 bases short and J 5 bases short, with 11 bases between. The CDR3 loop spans 13 amino acids. Together with reference TRBV7-2 and TRBJ2-3, the CDR3 gives the full variable domain: GAGVSQSPSNKVTEKGKDVELRCDPISGHTALYWYRQSLGQGLEFLIYFQGNSAPDKSGLPSDRFSAERTGGSVSTLTIQRTQQEDSAVYLCASSPRNRDTQYFGPGTRLTVL.

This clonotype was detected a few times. The DNA of the CDR3 is TGTGCCAGCTCCGGACTAGCGGGCACCTACAATGAGCAGTTCTTC. Protein product: CASSGLAGTYNEQFF. The chain carries TRBV18 and TRBJ2-1; 11 nucleotides align to TRBD2. From germline, CDR1 is KGHSH and CDR2 LQKENI. Losses at the gene ends were 6 bases for V and 2 bases for J; bases not matched to a gene: 3. This CDR3 has 15 amino acids.

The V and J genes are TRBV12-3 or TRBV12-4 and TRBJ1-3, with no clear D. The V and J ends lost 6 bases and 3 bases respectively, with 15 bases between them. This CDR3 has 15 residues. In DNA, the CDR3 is TGTGCCAGCAGCTACGGGTACCCTCGTGGAAACACCATATATTTT. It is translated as CASSYGYPRGNTIYF.

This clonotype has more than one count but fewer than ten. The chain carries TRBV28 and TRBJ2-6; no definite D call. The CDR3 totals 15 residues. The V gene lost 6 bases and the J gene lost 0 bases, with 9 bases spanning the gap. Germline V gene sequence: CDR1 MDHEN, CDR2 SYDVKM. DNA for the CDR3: TGTGCCAGCAGGCCTCATAGCTCTGGGGCCAACGTCCTGACTTTC. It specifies CASRPHSSGANVLTF.

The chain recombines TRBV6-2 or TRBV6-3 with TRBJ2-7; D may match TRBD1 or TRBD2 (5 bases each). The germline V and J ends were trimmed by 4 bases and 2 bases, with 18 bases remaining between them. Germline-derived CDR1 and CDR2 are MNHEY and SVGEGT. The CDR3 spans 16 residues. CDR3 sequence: CASSSLLVGGTYEQYF. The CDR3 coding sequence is TGTGCCAGCAGTTCCCTTTTGGTTGGGGGTACCTACGAGCAGTACTTC.

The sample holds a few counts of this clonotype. CDR3 region: CASSPEEPLAKNIQYF. In DNA form, the CDR3 reads TGTGCCAGCAGTCCAGAAGAGCCACTAGCCAAAAACATTCAGTACTTC. The chain joins TRBV12-3 or TRBV12-4 to TRBJ2-4; D unresolved. V was cut by 5 bases and J by 0 bases, with 14 bases left in between. The CDR3 covers 16 residues.

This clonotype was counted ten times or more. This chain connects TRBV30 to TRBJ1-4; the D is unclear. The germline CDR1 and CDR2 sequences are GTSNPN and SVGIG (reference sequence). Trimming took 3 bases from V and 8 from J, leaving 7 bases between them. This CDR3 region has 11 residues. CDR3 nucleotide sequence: TGTGCCTGGAGCATACGAGAAAAACTGTTTTTT. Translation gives CAWSIREKLFF.

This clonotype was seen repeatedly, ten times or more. The CDR3 spells CAIRSRDGSGYNEQFF. The DNA of the CDR3 is TGTGCCATCAGATCCCGGGATGGTTCAGGCTACAATGAGCAGTTCTTC. The chain employs TRBV10-3 and TRBJ2-1, with D possibly being TRBD2 (5 bases). CDR1 ENHRY and CDR2 SYGVKD come from the germline V gene. The V and J ends lost 6 bases and 3 bases respectively, with 18 bases between them. This CDR3 region has 16 residues.

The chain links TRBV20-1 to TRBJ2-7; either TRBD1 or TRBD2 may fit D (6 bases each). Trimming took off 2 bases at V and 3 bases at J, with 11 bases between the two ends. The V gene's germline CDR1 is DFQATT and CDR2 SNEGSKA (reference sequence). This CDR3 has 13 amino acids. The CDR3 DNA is TGCAGTGCTAGAAGGGGGGCGGGCTACGAGCAGTACTTC. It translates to CSARRGAGYEQYF.

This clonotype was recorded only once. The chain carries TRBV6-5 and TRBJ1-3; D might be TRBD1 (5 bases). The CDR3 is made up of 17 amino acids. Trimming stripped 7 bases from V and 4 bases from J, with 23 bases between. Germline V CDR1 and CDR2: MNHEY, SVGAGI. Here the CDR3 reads CASTSKAGPPDGNTIYF. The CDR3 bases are TGTGCCAGCACTTCTAAGGCGGGACCTCCGGACGGAAACACCATATATTTT.

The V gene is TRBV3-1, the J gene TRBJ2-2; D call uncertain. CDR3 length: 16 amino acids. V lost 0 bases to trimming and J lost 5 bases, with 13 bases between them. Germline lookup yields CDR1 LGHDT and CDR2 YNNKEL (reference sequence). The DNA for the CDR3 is TGTGCCAGCAGCCAAGACCGACACTCGAGGACCGGGGAGCTGTTTTTT. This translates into CASSQDRHSRTGELFF.

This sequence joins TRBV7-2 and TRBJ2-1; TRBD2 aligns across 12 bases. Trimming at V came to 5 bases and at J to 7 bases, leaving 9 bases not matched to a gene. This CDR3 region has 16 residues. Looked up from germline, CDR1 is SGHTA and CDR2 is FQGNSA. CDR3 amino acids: CASSQASGGAKNEQFF. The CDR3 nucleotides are TGTGCCAGCAGCCAGGCTAGCGGGGGGGCCAAAAATGAGCAGTTCTTC. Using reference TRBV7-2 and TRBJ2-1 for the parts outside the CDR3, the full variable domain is GAGVSQSPSNKVTEKGKDVELRCDPISGHTALYWYRQSLGQGLEFLIYFQGNSAPDKSGLPSDRFSAERTGGSVSTLTIQRTQQEDSAVYLCASSQASGGAKNEQFFGPGTRLTVL.

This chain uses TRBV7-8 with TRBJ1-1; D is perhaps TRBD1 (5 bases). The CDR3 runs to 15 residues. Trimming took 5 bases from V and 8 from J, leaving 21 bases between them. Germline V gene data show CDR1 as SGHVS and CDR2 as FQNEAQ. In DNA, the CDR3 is TGTGCCAGCAGCCATTACACTGGGGGGTATATAGAAGCTTTCTTT. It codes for CASSHYTGGYIEAFF.

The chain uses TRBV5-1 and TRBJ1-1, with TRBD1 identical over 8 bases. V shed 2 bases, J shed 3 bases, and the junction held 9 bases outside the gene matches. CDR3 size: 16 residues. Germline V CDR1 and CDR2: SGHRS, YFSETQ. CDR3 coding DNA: TGCGCCAGCAGCTTCACTGGACAGGGTGGGCACACTGAAGCTTTCTTT. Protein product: CASSFTGQGGHTEAFF.

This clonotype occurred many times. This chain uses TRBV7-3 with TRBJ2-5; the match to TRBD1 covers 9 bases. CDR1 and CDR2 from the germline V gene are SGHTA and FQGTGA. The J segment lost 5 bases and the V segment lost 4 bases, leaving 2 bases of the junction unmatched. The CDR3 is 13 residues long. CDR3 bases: TGTGCCAGCAGCTCCGGACAGGGGGAGACCCAGTACTTC. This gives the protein CASSSGQGETQYF.

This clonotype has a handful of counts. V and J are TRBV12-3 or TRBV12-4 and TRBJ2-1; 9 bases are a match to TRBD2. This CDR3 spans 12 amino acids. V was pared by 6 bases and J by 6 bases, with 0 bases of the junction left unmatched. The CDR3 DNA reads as TGTGCCAGCAGGGGACTAGCCAATGAGCAGTTCTTC. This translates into CASRGLANEQFF.

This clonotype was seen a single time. CDR3 coding DNA: TGCGCCAGCAGCCAAGGACAGGTTATCCACAATGAGCAGTTCTTC. Its translation is CASSQGQVIHNEQFF. V gene TRBV4-1 combines with J gene TRBJ2-1; possible D gene TRBD1, 6 bases. Trimming left V 1 base short and J 5 bases short, with 12 bases between. CDR1 is MGHRA and CDR2 is YSYEKL in the germline V gene. This CDR3 region has 15 residues.

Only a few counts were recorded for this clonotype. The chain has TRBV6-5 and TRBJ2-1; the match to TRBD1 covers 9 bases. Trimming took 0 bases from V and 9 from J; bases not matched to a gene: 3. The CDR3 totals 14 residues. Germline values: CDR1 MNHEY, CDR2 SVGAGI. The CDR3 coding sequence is TGTGCCAGCAGTTACTCACAGGGGGCGTTTGAGCAGTTCTTC. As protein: CASSYSQGAFEQFF.

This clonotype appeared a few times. CDR3 residues: CSARWLAGYNEQFF. CDR3 DNA sequence: TGCAGTGCCAGGTGGCTAGCGGGGTACAATGAGCAGTTCTTC. The genes are TRBV20-1 and TRBJ2-1; TRBD2 agrees at 9 bases. Trimming at V came to 6 bases and at J to 4 bases, leaving 7 bases not matched to a gene. CDR1 is DFQATT, CDR2 SNEGSKA, per germline (reference sequence). The CDR3 has 14 residues.

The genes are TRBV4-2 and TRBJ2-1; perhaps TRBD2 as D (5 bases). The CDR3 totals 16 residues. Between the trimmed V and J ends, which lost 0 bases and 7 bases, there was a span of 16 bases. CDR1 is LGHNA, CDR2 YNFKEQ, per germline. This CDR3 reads CASSQDHSASGNEQFF. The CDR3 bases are TGTGCCAGCAGCCAAGATCATAGCGCCTCGGGGAATGAGCAGTTCTTC.

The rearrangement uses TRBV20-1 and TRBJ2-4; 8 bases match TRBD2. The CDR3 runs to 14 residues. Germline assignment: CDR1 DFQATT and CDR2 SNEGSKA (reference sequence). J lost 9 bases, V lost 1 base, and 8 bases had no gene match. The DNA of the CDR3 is TGCAGTGCTAGAGCCGGGACTAGAAATCCCATTCAGTACTTC. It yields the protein CSARAGTRNPIQYF.

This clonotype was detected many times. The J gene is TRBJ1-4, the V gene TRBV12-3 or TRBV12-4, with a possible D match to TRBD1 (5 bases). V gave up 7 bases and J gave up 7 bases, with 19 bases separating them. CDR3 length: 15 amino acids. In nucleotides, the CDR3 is TGTGCCAGCAACACGGGTGGGGCAGTGGGTGAAAAACTGTTTTTT. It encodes CASNTGGAVGEKLFF.

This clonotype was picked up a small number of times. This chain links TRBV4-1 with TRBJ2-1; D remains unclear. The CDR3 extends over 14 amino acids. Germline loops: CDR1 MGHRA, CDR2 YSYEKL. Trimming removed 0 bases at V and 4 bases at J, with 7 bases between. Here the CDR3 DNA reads TGCGCCAGCAGCCAAGAACCGGGTTACAATGAGCAGTTCTTC. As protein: CASSQEPGYNEQFF.

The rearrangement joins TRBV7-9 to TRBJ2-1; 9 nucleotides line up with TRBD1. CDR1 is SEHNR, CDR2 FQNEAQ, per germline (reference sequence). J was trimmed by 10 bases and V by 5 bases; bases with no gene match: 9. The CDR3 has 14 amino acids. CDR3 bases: TGTGCCAGCAGCCCCTACACAGGGGGCGGGGAGCAGTTCTTC. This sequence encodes CASSPYTGGGEQFF.

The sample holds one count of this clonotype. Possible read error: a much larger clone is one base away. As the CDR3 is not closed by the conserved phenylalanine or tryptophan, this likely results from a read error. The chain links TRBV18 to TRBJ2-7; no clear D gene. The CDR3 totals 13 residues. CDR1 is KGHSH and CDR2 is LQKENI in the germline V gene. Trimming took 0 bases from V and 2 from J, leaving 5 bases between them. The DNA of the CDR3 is TGTGCCAGCTCACCACCGAGTACCTACGAGCAGTACCTC. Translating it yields CASSPPSTYEQYL.

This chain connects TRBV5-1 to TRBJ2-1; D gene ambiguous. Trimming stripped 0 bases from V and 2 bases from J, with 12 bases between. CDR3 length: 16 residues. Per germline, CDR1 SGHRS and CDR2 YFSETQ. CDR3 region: CASSLGFGLTYNEQFF. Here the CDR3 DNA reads TGCGCCAGCAGCTTGGGTTTCGGCCTAACCTACAATGAGCAGTTCTTC.